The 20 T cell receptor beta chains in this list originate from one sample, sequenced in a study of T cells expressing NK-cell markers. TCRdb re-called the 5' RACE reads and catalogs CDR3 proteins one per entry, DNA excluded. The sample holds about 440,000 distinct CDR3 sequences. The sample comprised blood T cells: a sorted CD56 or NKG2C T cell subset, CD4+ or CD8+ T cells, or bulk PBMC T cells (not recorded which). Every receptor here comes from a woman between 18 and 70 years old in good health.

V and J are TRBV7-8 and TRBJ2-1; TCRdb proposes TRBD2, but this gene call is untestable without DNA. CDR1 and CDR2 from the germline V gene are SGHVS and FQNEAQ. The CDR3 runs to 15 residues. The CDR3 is CASSPREGNRNEQFF.

The CDR3 here is CASSQGGVTGELFF. V usage is TRBV3-1 and J usage is TRBJ2-2; no DNA is available, so the TRBD2 call from TCRdb remains unchecked. CDR1 LGHDT and CDR2 YNNKEL come from the germline V gene (reference sequence). The CDR3 covers 14 residues.

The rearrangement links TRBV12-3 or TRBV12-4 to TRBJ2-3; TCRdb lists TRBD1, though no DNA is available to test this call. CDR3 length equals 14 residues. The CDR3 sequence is CASSLNRGGDTQYF.

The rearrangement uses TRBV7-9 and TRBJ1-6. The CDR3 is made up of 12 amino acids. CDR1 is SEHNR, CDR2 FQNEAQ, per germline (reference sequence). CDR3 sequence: CASSGRGSPLHF. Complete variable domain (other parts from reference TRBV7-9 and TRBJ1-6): DTGVSQNPRHKITKRGQNVTFRCDPISEHNRLYWYRQTLGQGPEFLTYFQNEAQLEKSRLLSDRFSAERPKGSFSTLEIQRTEQGDSAMYLCASSGRGSPLHFGNGTRLTVT.

CDR3: CASSPKHPSTDTQYF. V and J are TRBV27 and TRBJ2-3. Germline lookup yields CDR1 MNHEY and CDR2 SMNVEV (reference sequence). The CDR3 covers 15 residues.

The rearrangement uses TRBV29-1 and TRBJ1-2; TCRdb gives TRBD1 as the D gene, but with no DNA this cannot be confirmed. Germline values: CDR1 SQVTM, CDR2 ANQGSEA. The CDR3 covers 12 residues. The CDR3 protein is CSAVGGSYGYTF.

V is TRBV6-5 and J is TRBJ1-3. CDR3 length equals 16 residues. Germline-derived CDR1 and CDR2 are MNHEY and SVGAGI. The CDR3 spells CASSYSRTDSGNTIYF.

This CDR3 reads CSAQLGTDGNTIYF. The genes are TRBV20-1 and TRBJ1-3; TCRdb's D call, TRBD1, is unchecked because there is no DNA. CDR1 is DFQATT and CDR2 is SNEGSKA in the germline V gene (reference sequence). The CDR3 contains 14 residues.

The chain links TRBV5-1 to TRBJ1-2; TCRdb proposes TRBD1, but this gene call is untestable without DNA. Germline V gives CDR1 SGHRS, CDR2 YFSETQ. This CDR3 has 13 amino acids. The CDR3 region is CASSLAVGDGYTF. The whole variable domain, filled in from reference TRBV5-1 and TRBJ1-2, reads KAGVTQTPRYLIKTRGQQVTLSCSPISGHRSVSWYQQTPGQGLQFLFEYFSETQRNKGNFPGRFSGRQFSNSRSEMNVSTLELGDSALYLCASSLAVGDGYTFGSGTRLTVV.

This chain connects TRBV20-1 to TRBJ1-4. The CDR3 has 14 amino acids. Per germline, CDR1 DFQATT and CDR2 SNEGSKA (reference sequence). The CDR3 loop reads CSAIKGVNEKGLFF.

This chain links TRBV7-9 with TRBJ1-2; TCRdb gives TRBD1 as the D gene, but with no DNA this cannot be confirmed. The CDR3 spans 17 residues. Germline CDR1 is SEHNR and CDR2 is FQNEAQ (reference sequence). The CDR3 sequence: CASSLVGTPALRYGYTF.

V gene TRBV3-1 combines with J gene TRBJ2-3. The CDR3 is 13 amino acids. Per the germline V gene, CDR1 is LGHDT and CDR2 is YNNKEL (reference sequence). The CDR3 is CASSQVPTDTQYF.

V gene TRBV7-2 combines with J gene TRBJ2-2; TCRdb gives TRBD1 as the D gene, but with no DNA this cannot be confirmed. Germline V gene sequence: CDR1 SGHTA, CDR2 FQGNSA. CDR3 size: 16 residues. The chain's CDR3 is CASSPSQGAVTGELFF.

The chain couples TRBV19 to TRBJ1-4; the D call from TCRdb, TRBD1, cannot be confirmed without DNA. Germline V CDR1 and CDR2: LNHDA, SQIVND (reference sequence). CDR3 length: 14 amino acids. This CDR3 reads CASTLATSNEKLFF.

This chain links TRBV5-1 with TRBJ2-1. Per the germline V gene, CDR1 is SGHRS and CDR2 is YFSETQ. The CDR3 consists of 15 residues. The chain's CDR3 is CASRDSSGSYNEQFF. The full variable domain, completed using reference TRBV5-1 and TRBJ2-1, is KAGVTQTPRYLIKTRGQQVTLSCSPISGHRSVSWYQQTPGQGLQFLFEYFSETQRNKGNFPGRFSGRQFSNSRSEMNVSTLELGDSALYLCASRDSSGSYNEQFFGPGTRLTVL.

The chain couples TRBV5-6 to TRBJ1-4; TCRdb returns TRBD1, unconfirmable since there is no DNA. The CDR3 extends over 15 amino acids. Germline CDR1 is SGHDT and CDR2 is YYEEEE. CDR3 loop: CASSFRTGWDEKLFF.

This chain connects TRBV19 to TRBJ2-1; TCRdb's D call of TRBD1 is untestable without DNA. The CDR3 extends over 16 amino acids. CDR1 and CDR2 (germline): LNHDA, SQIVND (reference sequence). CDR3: CASSNPWGQAYNEQFF. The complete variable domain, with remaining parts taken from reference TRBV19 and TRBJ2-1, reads DGGITQSPKYLFRKEGQNVTLSCEQNLNHDAMYWYRQDPGQGLRLIYYSQIVNDFQKGDIAEGYSVSREKKESFPLTVTSAQKNPTAFYLCASSNPWGQAYNEQFFGPGTRLTVL.

CDR3 loop: CSADGLAGVGEQYF. The chain employs TRBV20-1 and TRBJ2-7; TCRdb's assignment of TRBD2 cannot be checked, as there is no DNA. CDR1 DFQATT and CDR2 SNEGSKA come from the germline V gene (reference sequence). The CDR3 covers 14 residues.

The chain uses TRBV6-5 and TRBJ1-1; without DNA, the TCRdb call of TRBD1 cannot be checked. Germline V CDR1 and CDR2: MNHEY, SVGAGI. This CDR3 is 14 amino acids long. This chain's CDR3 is CASSWAGQGAEAFF.

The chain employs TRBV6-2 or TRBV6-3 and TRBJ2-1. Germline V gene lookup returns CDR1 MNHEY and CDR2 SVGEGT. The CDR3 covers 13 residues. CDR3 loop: CASSRAVYNEQFF.